This T cell receptor beta chain was profiled in a study of spatial heterogeneity in lung cancer. Across the whole study: There were, on average, more than eight raw-read appearances for each unique TCR and UMI combination.

Individually, TCR cDNA molecules were each labelled with a unique molecular identifier. TCRdb re-analysed the 5' RACE reads in MiXCR, keeping a single row per CDR3 protein. The data contain around 9,800 distinct CDR3 sequences, around 6.5% of them singletons. Time point described: sample taken at primary tumor resection. Whole RNA from tumor, nontumor lung or frozen PBMC was sequenced unsorted. Samples came from some 71 TRACERx patients with untreated early-stage lung cancer. V gave up 5 bases and J gave up 5 bases; unmatched junction bases: 2. The CDR3 length is 12 residues. Germline-derived CDR1 and CDR2 are SEHNR and FQNEAQ (reference sequence). In its sample, this clonotype was seen many times. This beta chain turned up in a library designed for alpha chains; as an off-target read, its abundance says little.

The clonotype originates from a male donor with early-stage non-small cell lung cancer. The chain employs TRBV7-9 and TRBJ2-7, with 8 bases aligning to TRBD1. Sequences were derived from PBMCs, sampled at surgery. The CDR3 nucleotides read TGTGCCAGCAGCCAGACAGGGGACGAGCAGTACTTC. It encodes CASSQTGDEQYF.